The 30 T cell receptor beta chains below come from one sample, sequenced in a study of T-cell memory formation after mild COVID-19. Using its own MiXCR run on the 5' RACE reads, TCRdb lists one record per CDR3 protein. The table includes approximately 300,000 distinct CDR3 sequences, about a sixth detected once. Input material: PBMCs or a T cell subset sorted from them (not recorded which). Every receptor here comes from a man aged 18 to 30 who had mild COVID-19 (a few samples of this study predate the infection). Cell type and time point are not known.

The V call is TRBV4-1, the J call TRBJ2-7, with D perhaps matching TRBD1 or TRBD2 (6 bases each). The CDR3 runs to 16 residues. The germline CDR1 and CDR2 sequences are MGHRA and YSYEKL. V was pared by 0 bases and J by 3 bases, with 15 bases between. The CDR3 nucleotides are TGCGCCAGCAGCCAAGAATCGGGGGCGGCCGGCTACGAGCAGTACTTC. This translates into CASSQESGAAGYEQYF.

The sample holds a few counts of this clonotype. The V and J genes are TRBV3-1 and TRBJ1-3, with no clear D. Germline lookup yields CDR1 LGHDT and CDR2 YNNKEL (reference sequence). The CDR3 runs 14 residues. V lost 6 bases and J 4 bases, leaving 13 bases between the germline ends. The CDR3 spells CASSLLRGGNTIYF. CDR3 DNA sequence: TGTGCCAGCAGTTTACTGCGGGGAGGAAACACCATATATTTT.

This clonotype was seen a handful of times. This chain uses TRBV20-1 with TRBJ1-1; D gene ambiguous. The CDR3 consists of 12 residues. The V gene lost 8 bases and the J gene lost 9 bases, with 19 bases spanning the gap. Germline assignment: CDR1 DFQATT and CDR2 SNEGSKA (reference sequence). Here the CDR3 DNA reads TGCAGTACTGAAACAAGGGCCGGGAAAGCTTTCTTT. This encodes CSTETRAGKAFF.

V gene TRBV7-6 combines with J gene TRBJ2-2; D not resolved. The CDR3 length is 15 residues. Trimming removed 3 bases at V and 6 bases at J, with 14 bases between. Germline CDR1 and CDR2: SGHVS and FNYEAQ. The CDR3 DNA follows: TGTGCCAGCAGCTTCGGAGACTCTATCTCCGGGGAGCTGTTTTTT. Translating gives CASSFGDSISGELFF.

The chain has TRBV6-2 or TRBV6-3 and TRBJ2-1; D perhaps matches TRBD1 (5 bases). V was cut by 6 bases and J by 0 bases, with 15 bases left in between. The CDR3 is 16 residues long. Germline CDR1 reads MNHEY; CDR2 reads SVGEGT. CDR3 sequence: CASRVVRGSSYNEQFF. CDR3 coding DNA: TGTGCCAGCAGAGTCGTAAGGGGTAGCTCCTACAATGAGCAGTTCTTC.

This chain connects TRBV7-9 to TRBJ1-2; no firm D call. From germline, CDR1 is SEHNR and CDR2 FQNEAQ (reference sequence). V lost 4 bases, J lost 4 bases, and 10 bases lay in between. This CDR3 is built from 13 residues. The CDR3 coding sequence is TGTGCCAGCAGCTCGGCTCCTGGCTATGGCTACACCTTC. This sequence encodes CASSSAPGYGYTF.

The chain links TRBV6-2 or TRBV6-3 to TRBJ1-5, with D possibly TRBD1 on 5 matching bases. The germline V gene has CDR1 MNHEY and CDR2 SVGEGT. The CDR3 extends over 16 amino acids. The ends were cut back, 2 bases at V and 3 bases at J, with 14 bases in the middle. Written as DNA, the CDR3 is TGTGCCAGCAGTTACACGCCGGGACGGTACAATCAGCCCCAGCATTTT. It translates to CASSYTPGRYNQPQHF.

This clonotype has only a few counts. The CDR3 sequence is CASSLVPFTSSYNEQFF. In DNA form, the CDR3 reads TGTGCCAGCAGCTTAGTCCCTTTTACGAGCTCCTACAATGAGCAGTTCTTC. This rearrangement joins TRBV7-2 to TRBJ2-1, with unresolved D. Germline V gene sequence: CDR1 SGHTA, CDR2 FQGNSA. Deletions cut 1 base from V and 0 bases from J, with 13 bases between. The CDR3 is made up of 17 amino acids.

A few counts support this clonotype. The chain combines TRBV7-2 with TRBJ2-1; 9 bases map to TRBD2. The CDR3 has 16 amino acids. From germline, CDR1 is SGHTA and CDR2 FQGNSA. Trimming at V came to 1 base and at J to 9 bases, leaving 10 bases not matched to a gene. CDR3 sequence: CASSLDMAGGLVEQFF. For the CDR3, the DNA is TGTGCCAGCAGCTTAGATATGGCGGGGGGGTTGGTTGAGCAGTTCTTC.

The chain combines TRBV13 with TRBJ1-2, with a weak D call TRBD1 (6 bases). Trimming left V 4 bases short and J 8 bases short, with 14 bases between. Germline CDR1 reads PRHDT; CDR2 reads FYEKMQ (reference sequence). The CDR3 sequence is 13 residues long. The CDR3 DNA sequence: TGTGCCAGCAGCTCCAGGGGCAGGGAGGGCTACACCTTC. It translates to CASSSRGREGYTF.

The chain couples TRBV20-1 to TRBJ1-4; D perhaps matches TRBD1 (5 bases). CDR1 DFQATT and CDR2 SNEGSKA come from the germline V gene (reference sequence). V lost 5 bases to trimming and J lost 4 bases, with 14 bases between them. The CDR3 length is 14 residues. The CDR3 region is CSASPGGVNEKLFF. The CDR3 DNA sequence: TGCAGTGCTTCCCCGGGGGGGGTTAATGAAAAACTGTTTTTT.

This clonotype has more than one count but fewer than ten. The V call is TRBV29-1, the J call TRBJ2-1; D is ambiguous. Trimming removed 4 bases from V and 7 bases from J, with 8 bases in between. The CDR3 consists of 11 residues. Germline V gives CDR1 SQVTM, CDR2 ANQGSEA. The CDR3 DNA is TGCAGCGTTGGGTGGGGAAATGAGCAGTTCTTC. Translation: CSVGWGNEQFF.

This clonotype was counted a few times. The chain combines TRBV7-2 with TRBJ2-2, with D possibly matching TRBD1 (6 bases). This CDR3 region has 13 residues. Trimming shortened V by 3 bases and J by 6 bases, and 8 bases separated the two germline ends. CDR1 is SGHTA and CDR2 is FQGNSA in the germline V gene. CDR3 sequence (DNA): TGTGCCAGCAGCTTGACAGGTCCCGGGGAGCTGTTTTTT. This translates into CASSLTGPGELFF.

The chain employs TRBV24-1 and TRBJ2-5; TRBD1 aligns across 8 bases. With V trimmed by 4 bases and J by 1 base, 7 bases remained unmatched. Germline values: CDR1 KGHDR, CDR2 SFDVKD. This CDR3 spans 16 amino acids. The CDR3 DNA follows: TGTGCCACCAGTGAAACGGGACAGGCGACCCAAGAGACCCAGTACTTC. As protein: CATSETGQATQETQYF.

This clonotype was counted a few times. The gene calls are TRBV18 and TRBJ2-7, with D unclear. Germline CDR1 KGHSH, CDR2 LQKENI. The CDR3 loop spans 14 amino acids. The ends were cut back, 0 bases at V and 2 bases at J, with 8 bases in the middle. The DNA of the CDR3 is TGTGCCAGCTCACCACCGTCGACCACCTACGAGCAGTACTTC. It specifies CASSPPSTTYEQYF.

This clonotype was counted many times. The chain is built from TRBV5-1 and TRBJ2-1; possible D gene TRBD2, 5 bases. The V gene's germline CDR1 is SGHRS and CDR2 YFSETQ. The CDR3 is 15 residues long. Deletions cut 1 base from V and 7 bases from J, with 15 bases between. The CDR3 spells CASSLLPTRRNEQFF. DNA for the CDR3: TGCGCCAGCAGCTTGCTCCCGACCCGGAGGAATGAGCAGTTCTTC. Using reference TRBV5-1 and TRBJ2-1 for the parts outside the CDR3, the full variable domain is KAGVTQTPRYLIKTRGQQVTLSCSPISGHRSVSWYQQTPGQGLQFLFEYFSETQRNKGNFPGRFSGRQFSNSRSEMNVSTLELGDSALYLCASSLLPTRRNEQFFGPGTRLTVL.

This clonotype was found a few times. V gene TRBV9 combines with J gene TRBJ2-2; 7 nucleotides agree with TRBD1. V lost 0 bases to trimming and J lost 4 bases; unmatched junction nucleotides: 3. This CDR3 has 15 residues. Germline-derived CDR1 and CDR2 are SGDLS and YYNGEE. This CDR3 is CASSVEPGGTGELFF. CDR3 sequence (DNA): TGTGCCAGCAGCGTAGAGCCAGGGGGCACCGGGGAGCTGTTTTTT.

In this sample, this clonotype turned up many times. J is TRBJ2-1 and V is TRBV4-2; 13 nucleotides line up with TRBD2. CDR1 LGHNA and CDR2 YNFKEQ come from the germline V gene. V gave up 4 bases and J gave up 4 bases; unmatched junction bases: 10. This CDR3 is built from 18 residues. The CDR3 protein is CASSPGTSGEALYNEQFF. CDR3 DNA sequence: TGTGCCAGCAGCCCTGGGACTAGCGGGGAGGCCCTGTACAATGAGCAGTTCTTC.

The chain employs TRBV4-2 and TRBJ1-5; D unresolved. The CDR3 covers 14 residues. V dropped 5 bases and J dropped 0 bases, with 8 bases sitting between them. Germline V gene data show CDR1 as LGHNA and CDR2 as YNFKEQ. In DNA, the CDR3 is TGTGCCAGCAGCGGCAGAGGTAGCAATCAGCCCCAGCATTTT. It codes for CASSGRGSNQPQHF.

The rearrangement links TRBV29-1 to TRBJ1-2; tentative D call: TRBD1 (5 bases). There are 11 residues in the CDR3. Trimming cost V 5 bases and J 6 bases, with 10 bases left between them. Germline V lookup: CDR1 SQVTM, CDR2 ANQGSEA. CDR3 nucleotides: TGCAGCGTTCTGTTCAGGGATGGCTACACCTTC. Residues: CSVLFRDGYTF.

The chain employs TRBV5-1 and TRBJ2-3, with D uncertain. V lost 0 bases and J 0 bases, leaving 8 bases between the germline ends. CDR1 and CDR2 from the germline V gene are SGHRS and YFSETQ. This CDR3 region has 15 residues. The CDR3 DNA reads TGCGCCAGCAGCTTGGATATTCATAGCACAGATACGCAGTATTTT. It translates to CASSLDIHSTDTQYF.

This clonotype was counted between two and nine times. The chain employs TRBV6-2 or TRBV6-3 and TRBJ2-5, with D possibly matching TRBD2 (5 bases). Germline assignment: CDR1 MNHEY and CDR2 SVGEGT. Trimming cost V 0 bases and J 10 bases, with 6 bases left between them. The CDR3 loop spans 11 amino acids. The CDR3 DNA sequence: TGTGCCAGCAGTTACTCTGGGAGCCAGTACTTC. It translates to CASSYSGSQYF.

This clonotype was detected a few times. The V call is TRBV7-8, the J call TRBJ1-5; D call uncertain. Germline V gene sequence: CDR1 SGHVS, CDR2 FQNEAQ. There are 12 residues in the CDR3. V was shortened by 1 base and J by 4 bases, with 2 bases between the two germline ends. CDR3 in DNA: TGTGCCAGCAGCTTAGTAAATCAGCCCCAGCATTTT. It is translated as CASSLVNQPQHF. Full variable domain (missing parts from reference TRBV7-8 and TRBJ1-5): GAGVSQSPRYKVAKRGQDVALRCDPISGHVSLFWYQQALGQGPEFLTYFQNEAQLDKSGLPSDRFFAERPEGSVSTLKIQRTQQEDSAVYLCASSLVNQPQHFGDGTRLSIL.

This clonotype was picked up a small number of times. The chain is built from TRBV19 and TRBJ2-5; TRBD1 or TRBD2 may be the D gene (5 bases each). The germline CDR1 and CDR2 sequences are LNHDA and SQIVND (reference sequence). V was trimmed by 4 bases and J by 5 bases, leaving 14 bases between them. This CDR3 spans 14 amino acids. CDR3 in DNA: TGTGCCAGTAGTACGGGACCAATCCGGGAGACCCAGTACTTC. Protein product: CASSTGPIRETQYF.

In its sample, this clonotype was seen a few times. The chain has TRBV28 and TRBJ2-5, with 12 bases identical to TRBD2. The V gene end was trimmed by 4 bases and the J gene end by 1 base; junction bases not matched to a gene: 7. The CDR3 totals 17 residues. Per the germline V gene, CDR1 is MDHEN and CDR2 is SYDVKM. The chain's CDR3 is CASSSQRTSGIQETQYF. The CDR3 region has the DNA TGTGCCAGCAGTTCTCAAAGGACTAGCGGGATCCAAGAGACCCAGTACTTC.

This clonotype appeared many times. This chain joins TRBV5-1 and TRBJ2-5; D is possibly TRBD2 (5 bases). The germline V and J ends were trimmed by 1 base and 5 bases, with 12 bases remaining between them. This CDR3 has 14 residues. CDR1 is SGHRS and CDR2 is YFSETQ in the germline V gene. The CDR3 reads CASSLPGVAETQYF. The CDR3 DNA is TGCGCCAGCAGCTTGCCCGGGGTCGCGGAGACCCAGTACTTC.

The gene calls are TRBV12-3 or TRBV12-4 and TRBJ1-1; the D gene is possibly TRBD1 (6 bases). The germline V and J ends were trimmed by 3 bases and 4 bases, with 9 bases remaining between them. CDR3 length equals 13 residues. The CDR3 DNA sequence: TGTGCCAGCAGTTTTTCAGGGGCCACTGAAGCTTTCTTT. Its translation is CASSFSGATEAFF.

This clonotype was observed a few times. This chain uses TRBV9 with TRBJ2-2, with TRBD1 matching over 7 bases. Germline V gene lookup returns CDR1 SGDLS and CDR2 YYNGEE. The CDR3 totals 16 residues. Losses at the gene ends were 4 bases for V and 1 base for J; bases not matched to a gene: 7. The CDR3 loop is CASSFRGQVNTGELFF. CDR3 DNA: TGTGCCAGCAGCTTCCGAGGACAGGTGAACACCGGGGAGCTGTTTTTT. Drawing the rest from reference TRBV9 and TRBJ2-2, the complete variable domain is DSGVTQTPKHLITATGQRVTLRCSPRSGDLSVYWYQQSLDQGLQFLIQYYNGEERAKGNILERFSAQQFPDLHSELNLSSLELGDSALYFCASSFRGQVNTGELFFGEGSRLTVL.

The chain couples TRBV6-1 to TRBJ1-2; D not resolved. Germline loops: CDR1 MNHNS, CDR2 SASEGT. The CDR3 totals 13 residues. The V gene lost 6 bases and the J gene lost 6 bases, with 14 bases spanning the gap. CDR3 sequence reads: CASRPGGEDGYTF. Written as DNA, the CDR3 is TGTGCCAGCAGGCCGGGTGGTGAGGATGGCTACACCTTC.

This clonotype was picked up a small number of times. The J gene is TRBJ1-2, the V gene TRBV29-1, with D perhaps matching TRBD1 (5 bases). V was clipped by 8 bases and J by 6 bases, with 16 bases between them. The CDR3 consists of 12 residues. Germline CDR1 is SQVTM and CDR2 is ANQGSEA. The CDR3 DNA sequence: TGCAGCATCCCTGTTGGGGCGCATGGCTACACCTTC. Its protein is CSIPVGAHGYTF.